Listed here is a single TCR beta chain. The target antigen is unknown. All of the donors resided in Nashville, Tennessee, and each was a Caucasian adult. The data are from a study of shared clonotypes between healthy human individuals. Study results and caveats: The authors expected sequencing depth to affect clonotype sharing among donors. Against clonotypes common to all four donors, non-shared ones had lower generation probabilities.

V was clipped by 3 bases and J by 3 bases; unmatched bases: 3. The CDR3 spans 15 residues. In germline, CDR1 is SGHDT, CDR2 YYEEEE. Profiled with immunoSEQ multiplex PCR; TCRdb holds only in-frame clones, not every one. The data show millions of clones, with 85% to 95% seen just once and 0.1% to 0.15% held by the top ten. This receptor was taken from a man between 18 and 29 years old in good health. Sequencing used naive CD4+ T cells sorted from blood. Sample subset: CD45RA+ positively selected. This chain connects TRBV5-6 to TRBJ2-3; TRBD2 matches at 11 bases. CDR3: CASSSLAGVTDTQYF. The CDR3 nucleotides read TGTGCCAGCAGCTCACTAGCGGGGGTTACAGATACGCAGTATTTT.